The T cell receptor (beta chain) under discussion was sequenced for a study of blood T cell repertoires in COVID-19. About the research overall: The United States, Italy and Spain supplied acute and convalescent COVID-19 samples.

This CDR3 spans 18 amino acids. With 1 base clipped from V and 2 bases from J, the junction kept 6 bases outside the gene matches. In germline, CDR1 is LGHDT, CDR2 YNNKEL (reference sequence). Original processing methods: Nucleated cell counts were estimated from reference gene primer amplification. Method: immunoSEQ multiplex PCR; TCRdb's copy keeps in-frame clones and lacks some. That table gives V, J and clone size, and the DNA gave D and trimming. The table has under 200,000 clones, 75% to 90% seen once. This chain connects TRBV3-1 (or the pseudogene TRBV3-2) to TRBJ2-6; 9 bases align to TRBD1. This clonotype originated in a man aged 65-85 years with active or convalescent COVID-19. The sequencing input was peripheral blood. The CDR3, as DNA: TGTGCCAGCAGCCAAGCCGGGACAGGGTGGACTGGGGCCAACGTCCTGACTTTC. It translates to CASSQAGTGWTGANVLTF.